The subject of this entry is one T cell receptor beta chain. Its matching antigen is unknown. The data are from a study of T cells after yellow fever vaccination. Whole-study results and caveats: Subsequent to the booster, the majority of primary-vaccination clones reappeared (about 97% CD4, 88% CD8).

The length of the CDR3 is 14 residues. Germline CDR1 is SQVTM and CDR2 is ANQGSEA. J lost 5 bases, V lost 4 bases, and 8 bases had no gene match. TCRdb re-analysed the 5' RACE reads in MiXCR, keeping a single row per CDR3 protein. This table holds roughly 400,000 distinct CDR3 sequences, around 20% found once. This receptor was identified in a man between 18 and 29 years old who received the YFV17D yellow fever vaccine. Sequences were derived from PBMCs, sampled before the yellow fever booster vaccination. The J gene is TRBJ1-5, the V gene TRBV29-1, with 7 bases aligning to TRBD1. DNA for the CDR3: TGCAGCGTTGTATTGGGGACAGCTCATCAGCCCCAGCATTTT. It yields the protein CSVVLGTAHQPQHF.